A single sample is the source of the 11 T cell receptor beta chains below, sequenced in a study of blood T cell repertoires in COVID-19. The method was immunoSEQ multiplex PCR; TCRdb's version includes in-frame clones alone and lacks a portion of them. The sample contains roughly 300,000 clones, roughly 88% of which appear only once. Sequencing was carried out using peripheral blood. Receptors originate from a man younger than 35 with active or convalescent COVID-19.

V gene TRBV2 combines with J gene TRBJ2-4; 7 bases fit TRBD1. V dropped 1 base and J dropped 2; count of bases not matched to a gene: 17. Germline V CDR1 and CDR2: SNHLY, FYNNEI. The CDR3 loop spans 20 amino acids. Here the CDR3 reads CASSEGYRDSYTFPKNIQYF. For the CDR3, the DNA is TGTGCCAGCAGTGAAGGGTACAGGGACAGCTATACATTTCCCAAAAACATTCAGTACTTC.

The rearrangement joins TRBV19 to TRBJ1-5, with 7 nucleotides matching TRBD1. V shed 6 bases, J shed 5 bases, and the junction held 16 bases outside the gene matches. There are 17 residues in the CDR3. Germline CDR1 and CDR2: LNHDA and SQIVND (reference sequence). The CDR3: CASRQARDRSLHQPQHF. The CDR3 DNA follows: TGTGCCAGTAGGCAGGCCCGGGACAGAAGTCTGCATCAGCCCCAGCATTTT.

Concerning this clone: The conserved phenylalanine or tryptophan is not found at the CDR3 terminus, so this likely reflects a read error. Because the CDR3's place on the DNA is in doubt, the DNA is left out and the CDR3 is given as listed by TCRdb. J is TRBJ2-7 and V is TRBV6-1; no check of the table's D call, TRBD1, against the DNA was made. The CDR3 has 13 residues if both end residues are counted. The germline V gene encodes CDR1 MNHNS and CDR2 SASEGT. The CDR3 is CASSEVETGAISP.

This clone was detected only once. The rearrangement uses TRBV25-1 and TRBJ2-2; a weak D match, TRBD2 (6 bases). The ends were cut back, 7 bases at V and 4 bases at J, with 13 bases in the middle. There are 14 residues in the CDR3. Germline CDR1 reads MGHDK; CDR2 reads SYGVNS. CDR3 nucleotides: TGTGCCAGCAATGACTACGGGAGCACCGGGGAGCTGTTTTTT. This translates into CASNDYGSTGELFF. Combining the CDR3 with reference TRBV25-1 and TRBJ2-2 gives the whole variable domain EADIYQTPRYLVIGTGKKITLECSQTMGHDKMYWYQQDPGMELHLIHYSYGVNSTEKGDLSSESTVSRIRTEHFPLTLESARPSHTSQYLCASNDYGSTGELFFGEGSRLTVL.

The chain is built from TRBV7-9 and TRBJ2-5; 8 bases line up with TRBD2. After removal of 5 bases from V and 4 bases from J, the junction contained 15 bases not matched to a gene. Germline lookup yields CDR1 SEHNR and CDR2 FQNEAQ (reference sequence). The CDR3 has 17 residues. In DNA, the CDR3 is TGTGCCAGCAGCCAGGCGACGACTAGCGTAGTTGGAGAGACCCAGTACTTC. Translating gives CASSQATTSVVGETQYF.

The chain recombines TRBV3-1 (or the pseudogene TRBV3-2) with TRBJ2-7, with a tentative D call TRBD1 (5 bases). Germline CDR1 and CDR2: LGHDT and YNNKEL (reference sequence). This CDR3 has 12 amino acids. V lost 4 bases and J lost 4, with 8 bases in between. The CDR3 sequence: CASSPQGYEQYF. The CDR3 nucleotides read TGTGCCAGCAGCCCGCAGGGATACGAGCAGTACTTC.

This chain uses TRBV5-6 with TRBJ1-2, with 11 bases that match TRBD1. The ends lost 2 bases at V and 2 bases at J; junction bases unmatched: 8. The CDR3 totals 17 residues. Per germline, CDR1 SGHDT and CDR2 YYEEEE. The CDR3 protein is CASSFGTGGTENYGYTF. CDR3 nucleotides: TGTGCCAGCAGCTTTGGGACAGGGGGTACCGAAAACTATGGCTACACCTTC.

V usage is TRBV10-3 and J usage is TRBJ2-3; 12 bases are shared with TRBD2. The CDR3 covers 16 residues. Trimming cost V 6 bases and J 1 base; bases outside gene matches: 5. In germline, CDR1 is ENHRY, CDR2 SYGVKD. The CDR3 here is CAISSSGGAGTDTQYF. CDR3 in DNA: TGTGCCATCAGCTCTAGCGGGGGGGCGGGCACAGATACGCAGTATTTT.

The J gene is TRBJ1-4, the V gene TRBV5-1; D may be TRBD1 (5 bases). There are 17 residues in the CDR3. CDR1 is SGHRS and CDR2 is YFSETQ in the germline V gene. Trimming took 3 bases from V and 0 from J, leaving 15 bases between them. The CDR3, as DNA: TGCGCCAGCAGCTGGGGGGAATCGTCCTCAACTAATGAAAAACTGTTTTTT. Its translation is CASSWGESSSTNEKLFF.

This chain connects TRBV9 to TRBJ2-5; 9 positions agree with TRBD2. Germline-derived CDR1 and CDR2 are SGDLS and YYNGEE. This CDR3 is 16 amino acids long. Germline trimming cut 0 bases from V and 4 bases from J; bases unmatched to any gene: 7. CDR3 DNA: TGTGCCAGCAGCGTAGCTGGCGGGGGGGCAGGAGAGACCCAGTACTTC. This codes for CASSVAGGGAGETQYF.

The J gene is TRBJ2-3, the V gene TRBV12-3 or TRBV12-4; D call uncertain. Trimming pared 3 bases from V and 0 bases from J, leaving 4 bases between. The CDR3 sequence is 13 residues long. Here the CDR3 DNA reads TGTGCCAGCAGTTTTCTTAGCACAGATACGCAGTATTTT. It translates to CASSFLSTDTQYF.